The entry that follows covers one T cell receptor (beta chain) sequence. This CDR3 has 11 amino acids. Trimming shortened V by 3 bases and J by 5 bases, and 8 bases separated the two germline ends. Per the germline V gene, CDR1 is DFQATT and CDR2 is SNEGSKA (reference sequence). These data come from a study of shared clonotypes between healthy human individuals. The naive CD8 population came from CD45RO-negative cells selected for CCR7, without terminally differentiated effector memory CD45RA+ cells. Libraries were prepared by immunoSEQ multiplex PCR; TCRdb keeps only in-frame clonotypes and omits some of them. This table holds 550,000 to 650,000 clones, roughly 96% found once.

The TCR was taken from a woman between 25 and 40 years old in good health. The J gene is TRBJ2-7, the V gene TRBV20-1; D gene ambiguous. The source material was naive CD8+ T cells sorted from blood. CDR3 nucleotides: TGCAGTGCTAGCATGGGCCACGAGCAGTACTTC. This translates into CSASMGHEQYF.